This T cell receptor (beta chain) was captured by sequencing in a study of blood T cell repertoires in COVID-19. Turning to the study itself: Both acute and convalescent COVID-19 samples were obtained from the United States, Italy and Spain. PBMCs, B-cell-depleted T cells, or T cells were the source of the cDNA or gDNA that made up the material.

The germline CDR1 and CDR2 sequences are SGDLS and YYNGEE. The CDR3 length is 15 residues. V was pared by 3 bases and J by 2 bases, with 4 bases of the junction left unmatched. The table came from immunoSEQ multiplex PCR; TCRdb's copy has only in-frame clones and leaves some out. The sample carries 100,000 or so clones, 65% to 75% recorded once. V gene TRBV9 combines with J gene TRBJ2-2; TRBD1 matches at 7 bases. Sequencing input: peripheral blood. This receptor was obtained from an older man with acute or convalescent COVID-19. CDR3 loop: CASSETGHNTGELFF. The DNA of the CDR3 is TGTGCCAGCAGCGAGACAGGGCATAACACCGGGGAGCTGTTTTTT.